This entry features one T cell receptor (beta chain) sequence. The trim removed 7 bases at V and 8 bases at J, leaving 11 bases unmatched. CDR3 length: 14 residues. Germline-derived CDR1 and CDR2 are MNHNY and SVGAGI (reference sequence). This sample was taken from a study of cytomegalovirus exposure and HLA in healthy donors. About the research overall: When 398 donors were genotyped, roughly 82% of them were found to fall in the Caucasian-associated ancestry cluster.

In the PCR, 60 Vbeta and 13 Jbeta primers were used. Using immunoSEQ multiplex PCR, the repertoire was profiled, and TCRdb retains in-frame clones only, with some absent. Of some 140,000 clones listed, roughly three quarters are singletons. V and J are TRBV6-6 and TRBJ2-4; 7 bases fit TRBD1. The sequence came from a man aged 25 to 40 in good health and CMV-seronegative. The source material was PBMCs. The DNA of the CDR3 is TGTGCCAGCAAACTCGAGGGACAGAGGGACATTCAGTACTTC. Amino acids: CASKLEGQRDIQYF.